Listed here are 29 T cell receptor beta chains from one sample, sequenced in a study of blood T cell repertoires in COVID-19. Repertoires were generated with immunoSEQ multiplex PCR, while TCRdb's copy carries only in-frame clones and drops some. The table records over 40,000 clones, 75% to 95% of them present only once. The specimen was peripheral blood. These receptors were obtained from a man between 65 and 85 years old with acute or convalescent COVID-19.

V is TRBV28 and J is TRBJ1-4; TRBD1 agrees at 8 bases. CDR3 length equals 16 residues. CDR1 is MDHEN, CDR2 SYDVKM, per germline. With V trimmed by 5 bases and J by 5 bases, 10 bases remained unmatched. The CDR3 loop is CASSAAQGAGNEKLFF. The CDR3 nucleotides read TGTGCCAGCAGTGCCGCCCAGGGGGCCGGCAATGAAAAACTGTTTTTT.

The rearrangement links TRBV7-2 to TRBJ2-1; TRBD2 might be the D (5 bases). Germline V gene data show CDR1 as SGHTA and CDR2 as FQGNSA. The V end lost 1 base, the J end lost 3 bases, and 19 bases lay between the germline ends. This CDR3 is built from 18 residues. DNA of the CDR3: TGTGCCAGCAGCTTAGGCTCGGGGTCCCCCCTCCACTACAATGAGCAGTTCTTC. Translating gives CASSLGSGSPLHYNEQFF.

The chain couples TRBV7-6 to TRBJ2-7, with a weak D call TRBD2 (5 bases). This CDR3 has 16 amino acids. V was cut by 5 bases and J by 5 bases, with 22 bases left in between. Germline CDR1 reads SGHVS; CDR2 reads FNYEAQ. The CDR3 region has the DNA TGTGCCAGCAGCCCCTCGATAATCGGGGTCGGGAACGAGCAGTACTTC. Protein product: CASSPSIIGVGNEQYF.

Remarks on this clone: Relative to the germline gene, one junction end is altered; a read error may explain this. CDR3 residues: CASSDSGGQPQHF. The CDR3 DNA follows: TGTGCCAGCAGTGACTCCGGGGGGCAGCCCCAGCATTTT. The chain links TRBV6-5 to TRBJ1-5; D perhaps matches TRBD1 (5 bases). CDR1 is MNHEY, CDR2 SVGAGI, per germline. This CDR3 region has 13 residues.

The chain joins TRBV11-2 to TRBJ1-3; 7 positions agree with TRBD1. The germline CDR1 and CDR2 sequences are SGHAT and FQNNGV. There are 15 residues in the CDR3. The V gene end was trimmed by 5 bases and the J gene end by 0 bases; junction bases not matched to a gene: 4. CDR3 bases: TGTGCCAGCAGCCCGGGACAGCGCTCTGGAAACACCATATATTTT. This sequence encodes CASSPGQRSGNTIYF.

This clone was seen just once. DNA of the CDR3: TGTGCCACCAGCAGTCAGTCGCGGGGGGCCAGGGATACGCAGTATTTT. Its protein product is CATSSQSRGARDTQYF. The chain recombines TRBV15 with TRBJ2-3; 8 bases fit TRBD2. V was clipped by 3 bases and J by 6 bases; unmatched bases: 11. This CDR3 region has 16 residues. Germline assignment: CDR1 LNHNV and CDR2 YYDKDF (reference sequence).

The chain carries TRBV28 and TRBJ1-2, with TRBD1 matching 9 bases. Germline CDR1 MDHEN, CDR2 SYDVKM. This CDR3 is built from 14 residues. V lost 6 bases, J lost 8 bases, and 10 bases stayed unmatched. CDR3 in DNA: TGTGCCAGCAGCTCCGGGACAGGGAATATGGGCTACACCTTC. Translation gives CASSSGTGNMGYTF.

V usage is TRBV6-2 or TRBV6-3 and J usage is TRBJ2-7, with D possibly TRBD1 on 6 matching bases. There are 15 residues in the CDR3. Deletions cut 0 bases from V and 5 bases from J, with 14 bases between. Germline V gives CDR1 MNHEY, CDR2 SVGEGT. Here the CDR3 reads CASSYSWGPGDEQYF. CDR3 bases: TGTGCCAGCAGTTACTCGTGGGGGCCTGGCGACGAGCAGTACTTC.

CDR3 amino acids: CASSIVGGTGTQYF. For the CDR3, the DNA is TGTGCCAGTAGTATAGTTGGAGGGACGGGTACGCAGTATTTT. V and J are TRBV19 and TRBJ2-3; TRBD2 might be the D (6 bases). CDR3 size: 14 residues. Germline V lookup: CDR1 LNHDA, CDR2 SQIVND (reference sequence). Trimming took 1 base from V and 8 from J, leaving 13 bases between them.

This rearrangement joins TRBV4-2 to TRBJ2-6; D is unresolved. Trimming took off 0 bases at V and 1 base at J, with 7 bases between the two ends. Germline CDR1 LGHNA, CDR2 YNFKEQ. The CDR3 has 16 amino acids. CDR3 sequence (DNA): TGTGCCAGCAGCCAAGACGGAGCATCTGGGGCCAACGTCCTGACTTTC. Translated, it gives CASSQDGASGANVLTF.

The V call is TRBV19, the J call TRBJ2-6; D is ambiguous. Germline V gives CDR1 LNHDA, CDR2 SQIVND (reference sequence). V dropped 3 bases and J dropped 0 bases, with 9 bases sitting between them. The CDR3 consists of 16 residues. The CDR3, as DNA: TGTGCCAGTAGTATCTCGGGTAGCTCTGGGGCCAACGTCCTGACTTTC. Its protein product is CASSISGSSGANVLTF. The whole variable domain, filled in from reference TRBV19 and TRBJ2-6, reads DGGITQSPKYLFRKEGQNVTLSCEQNLNHDAMYWYRQDPGQGLRLIYYSQIVNDFQKGDIAEGYSVSREKKESFPLTVTSAQKNPTAFYLCASSISGSSGANVLTFGAGSRLTVL.

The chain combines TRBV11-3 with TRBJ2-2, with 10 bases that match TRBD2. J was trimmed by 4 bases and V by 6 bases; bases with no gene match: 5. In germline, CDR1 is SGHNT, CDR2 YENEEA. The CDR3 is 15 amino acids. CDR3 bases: TGTGCCAGCAGTACGGGACTAGCGACCACCGGGGAGCTGTTTTTT. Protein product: CASSTGLATTGELFF.

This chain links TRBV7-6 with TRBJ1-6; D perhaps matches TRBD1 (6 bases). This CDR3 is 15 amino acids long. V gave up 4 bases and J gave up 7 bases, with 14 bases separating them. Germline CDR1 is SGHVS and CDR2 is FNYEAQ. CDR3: CASSYDSGANSPLHF. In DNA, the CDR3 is TGTGCCAGCAGCTATGACTCAGGGGCGAATTCACCCCTCCACTTT.

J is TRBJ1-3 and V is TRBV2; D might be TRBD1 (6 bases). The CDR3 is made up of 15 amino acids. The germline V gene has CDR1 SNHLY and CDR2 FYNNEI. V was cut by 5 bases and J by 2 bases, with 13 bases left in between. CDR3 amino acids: CASSPSRTAGNTIYF. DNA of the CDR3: TGTGCCAGCAGTCCCAGCCGGACAGCTGGAAACACCATATATTTT.

In nucleotides, the CDR3 is TGTGCATCCCTTCCAGGGGCCGAAAGCTCTGGAAACACCATATATTTT. It specifies CASLPGAESSGNTIYF. V gene TRBV28 combines with J gene TRBJ1-3, with D possibly TRBD1 on 6 matching bases. CDR1 and CDR2 (germline): MDHEN, SYDVKM. The CDR3 covers 16 residues.

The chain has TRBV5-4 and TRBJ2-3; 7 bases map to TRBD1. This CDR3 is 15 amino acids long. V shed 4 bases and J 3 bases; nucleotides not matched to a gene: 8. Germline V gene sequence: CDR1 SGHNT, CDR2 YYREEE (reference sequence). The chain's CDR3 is CASSIDRDRTDTQYF. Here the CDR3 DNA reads TGTGCCAGCAGCATCGACAGGGATAGGACAGATACGCAGTATTTT.

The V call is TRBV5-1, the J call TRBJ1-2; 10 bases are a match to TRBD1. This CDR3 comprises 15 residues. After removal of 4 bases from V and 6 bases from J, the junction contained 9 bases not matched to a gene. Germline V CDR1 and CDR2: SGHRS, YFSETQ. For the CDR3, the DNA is TGCGCCAGCAGCCCAACCGGGACAGGGGTTAATGGCTACACCTTC. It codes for CASSPTGTGVNGYTF.

The CDR3 nucleotides are TGTGCCAGTAGTAGCGGGACAGGGGGGAACTATGGTGAAAAACTGTTTTTT. It specifies CASSSGTGGNYGEKLFF. This chain uses TRBV19 with TRBJ1-4, with TRBD1 identical over 11 bases. Germline loops: CDR1 LNHDA, CDR2 SQIVND (reference sequence). The CDR3 consists of 17 residues. The ends lost 4 bases at V and 7 bases at J; junction bases unmatched: 11.

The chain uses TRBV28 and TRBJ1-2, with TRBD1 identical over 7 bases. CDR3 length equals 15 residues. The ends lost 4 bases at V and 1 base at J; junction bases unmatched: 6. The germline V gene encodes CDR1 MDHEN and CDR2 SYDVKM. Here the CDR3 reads CASSSRTGSNYGYTF. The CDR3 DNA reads TGTGCCAGCAGTTCCCGGACAGGAAGTAACTATGGCTACACCTTC.

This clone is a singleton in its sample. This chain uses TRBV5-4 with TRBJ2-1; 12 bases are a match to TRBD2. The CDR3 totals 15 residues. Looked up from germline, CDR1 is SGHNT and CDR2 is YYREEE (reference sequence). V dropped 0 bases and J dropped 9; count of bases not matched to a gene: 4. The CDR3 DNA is TGTGCCAGCAGCTTGGGGCTAGCGGGGGGGTCTGAGCAGTTCTTC. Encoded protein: CASSLGLAGGSEQFF.

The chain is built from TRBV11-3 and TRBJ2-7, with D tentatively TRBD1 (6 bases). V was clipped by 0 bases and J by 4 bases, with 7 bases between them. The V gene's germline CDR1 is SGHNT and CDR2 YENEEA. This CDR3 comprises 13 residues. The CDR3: CASSLEQGYEQYF. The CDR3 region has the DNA TGTGCCAGCAGCTTAGAGCAGGGGTACGAGCAGTACTTC.

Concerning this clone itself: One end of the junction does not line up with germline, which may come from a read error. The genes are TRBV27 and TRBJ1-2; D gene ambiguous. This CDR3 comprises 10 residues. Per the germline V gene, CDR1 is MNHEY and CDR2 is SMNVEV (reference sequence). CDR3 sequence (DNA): TGTGCCAGCAGCTCCTTATGTCCTGCCTTC. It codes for CASSSLCPAF.

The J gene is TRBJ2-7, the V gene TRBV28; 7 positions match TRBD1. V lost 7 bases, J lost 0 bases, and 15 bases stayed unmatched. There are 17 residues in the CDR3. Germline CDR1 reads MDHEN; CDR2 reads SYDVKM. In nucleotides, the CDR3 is TGTGCCAGCACTTCAATCACCGGACAGGTAAACTCCTACGAGCAGTACTTC. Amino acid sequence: CASTSITGQVNSYEQYF. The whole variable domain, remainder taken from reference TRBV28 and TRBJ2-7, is DVKVTQSSRYLVKRTGEKVFLECVQDMDHENMFWYRQDPGLGLRLIYFSYDVKMKEKGDIPEGYSVSREKKERFSLILESASTNQTSMYLCASTSITGQVNSYEQYFGPGTRLTVT.

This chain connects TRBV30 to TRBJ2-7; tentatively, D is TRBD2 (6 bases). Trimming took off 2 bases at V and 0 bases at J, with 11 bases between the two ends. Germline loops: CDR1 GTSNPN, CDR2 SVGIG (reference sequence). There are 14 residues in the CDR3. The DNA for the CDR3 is TGTGCCTGGAGTCGGGACGGGAGCTCCTACGAGCAGTACTTC. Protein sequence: CAWSRDGSSYEQYF.

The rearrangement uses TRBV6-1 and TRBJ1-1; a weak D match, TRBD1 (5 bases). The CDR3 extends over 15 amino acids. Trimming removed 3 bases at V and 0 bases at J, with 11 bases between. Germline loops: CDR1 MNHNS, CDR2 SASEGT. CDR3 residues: CASSDLRGMNTEAFF. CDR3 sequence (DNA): TGTGCCAGCAGTGATTTGCGGGGGATGAACACTGAAGCTTTCTTT.

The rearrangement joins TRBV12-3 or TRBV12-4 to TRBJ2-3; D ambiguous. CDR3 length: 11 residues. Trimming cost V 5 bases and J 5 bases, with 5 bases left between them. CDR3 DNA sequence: TGTGCCAGCAGTAACAGAGATACGCAGTATTTT. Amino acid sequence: CASSNRDTQYF.

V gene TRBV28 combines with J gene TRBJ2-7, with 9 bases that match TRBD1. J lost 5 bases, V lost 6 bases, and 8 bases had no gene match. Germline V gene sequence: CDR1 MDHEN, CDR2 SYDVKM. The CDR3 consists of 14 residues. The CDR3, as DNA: TGTGCCAGCAGGCCACAGGGGGCGTCCCACGAGCAGTACTTC. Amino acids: CASRPQGASHEQYF.

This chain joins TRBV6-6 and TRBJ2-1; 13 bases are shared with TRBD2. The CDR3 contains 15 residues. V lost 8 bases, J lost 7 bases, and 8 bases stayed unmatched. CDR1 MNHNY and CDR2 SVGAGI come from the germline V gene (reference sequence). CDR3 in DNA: TGTGCCAGCGGCTTAGGACTAGCGGGGGCTAATGAGCAGTTCTTC. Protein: CASGLGLAGANEQFF.

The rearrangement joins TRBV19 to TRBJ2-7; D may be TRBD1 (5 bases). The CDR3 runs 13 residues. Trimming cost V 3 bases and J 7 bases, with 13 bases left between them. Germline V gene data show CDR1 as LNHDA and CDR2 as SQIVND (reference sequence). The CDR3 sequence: CASSMGQVVEQYF. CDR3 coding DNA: TGTGCCAGTAGTATGGGGCAGGTCGTTGAGCAGTACTTC.